This is a list of T cell receptor beta chains from one sample in a study of T cell responses to AZD1222 COVID-19 vaccine. Produced via immunoSEQ multiplex PCR; TCRdb's table is partial and in-frame only. The table has over 100,000 clones, 85% to 95% seen once. Sequences were derived from peripheral blood, sampled on day 0 of AZD1222 vaccination. Receptors were obtained from an adult in good health. CDR3s include the opening cysteine and the closing phenylalanine or tryptophan. A D gene is named only where the DNA matches it firmly.

v_call	j_call	d_call	cdr3_aa	cdr3_nt
TRBV28	TRBJ1-2	TRBD1	CASSFRDRGGGYTF	TGTGCCAGCAGTTTCCGGGACAGGGGAGGAGGCTACACCTTC
TRBV10-2	TRBJ1-1	NA	CASSEVAPNTEAFF	TGCGCCAGCAGTGAAGTAGCGCCGAACACTGAAGCTTTCTTT
TRBV27	TRBJ1-5	NA	CASKGGSGNQPQHF	TGTGCCAGCAAGGGGGGCTCAGGCAATCAGCCCCAGCATTTT
TRBV18	TRBJ1-1	NA	CASSQWGNTEAFF	TGTGCCAGCTCACAGTGGGGAAACACTGAAGCTTTCTTT
TRBV19	TRBJ1-1	NA	CASSIDGGGRNSEAFF	TGTGCCAGTAGTATAGATGGTGGGGGTAGGAACTCTGAAGCTTTCTTT
TRBV14	TRBJ2-5	TRBD2	CASSHLAGGVETQYF	TGTGCCAGCAGCCACCTAGCGGGAGGAGTAGAGACCCAGTACTTC
TRBV5-6	TRBJ1-5	NA	CASSVEGYQPQHF	TGTGCCAGCAGTGTGGAGGGGTATCAGCCCCAGCATTTT
TRBV7-8	TRBJ1-5	NA	CASSLRAANNQPQHF	TGTGCCAGCAGCTTACGGGCAGCGAATAATCAGCCCCAGCATTTT
TRBV27	TRBJ2-1	TRBD2	CASSLSGELGSEQFF	TGTGCCAGCAGTTTAAGCGGGGAATTAGGATCTGAGCAGTTCTTC
TRBV21-1	TRBJ2-7	NA	CARSRRNYEQYF	TGTGCCAGATCCCGGCGTAACTACGAGCAGTACTTC
TRBV19	TRBJ1-6	NA	CASSMKGDSPLHF	TGTGCCAGTAGTATGAAGGGGGATTCACCCCTCCACTTT
TRBV5-6	TRBJ1-1	NA	CASSLVPGNTEAFF	TGTGCCAGCAGCTTGGTGCCGGGGAACACTGAAGCTTTCTTT
TRBV6-5	TRBJ1-2	NA	CASSYTGRANYGYTF	TGTGCCAGCAGTTATACAGGGAGGGCGAACTATGGCTACACCTTC
TRBV30	TRBJ1-3	NA	CAWTRGVGNTIYF	TGTGCCTGGACCAGGGGCGTTGGAAACACCATATATTTT
TRBV3-1/TRBV3-2	TRBJ1-6	NA	CASSGRRDTSSYNSPLHF	TGTGCCAGCAGCGGTAGACGGGATACCAGCTCCTATAATTCACCCCTCCACTTT
TRBV5-4	TRBJ1-1	NA	CASSPVPGATEAFF	TGTGCCAGCAGCCCGGTTCCGGGGGCCACTGAAGCTTTCTTT
TRBV11-1	TRBJ2-5	NA	CASSSPRGQETQYF	TGTGCCAGCAGCTCACCTCGGGGGCAAGAGACCCAGTACTTC
TRBV4-3	TRBJ2-3	NA	CASSSRNERPETQYF	TGCGCCAGCAGCAGTCGGAATGAGCGACCCGAGACGCAGTATTTT
TRBV18	TRBJ1-6	NA	CASSPLGLRALNSPLHF	TGTGCCAGCTCACCACTAGGTCTTCGGGCCCTAAATTCACCCCTCCACTTT
TRBV19	TRBJ1-1	NA	CASSISPTYTEAFF	TGTGCCAGTAGTATATCACCGACTTACACTGAAGCTTTCTTT
TRBV4-2	TRBJ1-4	NA	CASSGGDSYNEKLFF	TGTGCCAGCAGCGGGGGTGACAGCTATAATGAAAAACTGTTTTTT
TRBV7-2	TRBJ2-3	TRBD1	CASGEIPGQGADTQYF	TGTGCCAGCGGGGAAATCCCGGGACAGGGGGCAGATACGCAGTATTTT
TRBV2	TRBJ1-6	NA	CASTDTYNSPLHF	TGTGCCAGCACGGATACATATAATTCACCCCTCCACTTT
TRBV7-9	TRBJ2-5	NA	CASSFEPPPAYF	TGTGCCAGCAGCTTTGAACCCCCGCCTGCGTACTTC
TRBV27	TRBJ2-1	NA	CASSGRDVSEQFF	TGTGCCAGCAGTGGCCGGGACGTCAGTGAGCAGTTCTTC
TRBV27	TRBJ2-1	NA	CASSSIGTGAYNEQFF	TGTGCCAGCAGCAGTATTGGGACTGGGGCCTACAATGAGCAGTTCTTC
TRBV3-1/TRBV3-2	TRBJ1-4	NA	CASRHRGGGEKLFF	TGTGCCAGCAGACATCGAGGGGGTGGAGAAAAACTGTTTTTT
TRBV10-3	TRBJ1-4	NA	CAISEDLAEKLFF	TGTGCCATCAGTGAGGACTTGGCCGAAAAACTGTTTTTT